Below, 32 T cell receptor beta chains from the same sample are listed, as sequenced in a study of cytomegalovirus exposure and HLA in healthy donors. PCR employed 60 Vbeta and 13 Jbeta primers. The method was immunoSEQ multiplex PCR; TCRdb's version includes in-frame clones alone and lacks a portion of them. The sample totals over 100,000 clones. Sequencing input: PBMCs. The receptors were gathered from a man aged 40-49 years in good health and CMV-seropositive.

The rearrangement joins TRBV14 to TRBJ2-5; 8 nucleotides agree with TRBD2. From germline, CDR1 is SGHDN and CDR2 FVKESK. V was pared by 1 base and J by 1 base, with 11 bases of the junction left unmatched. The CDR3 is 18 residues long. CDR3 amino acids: CASSQVWKLAGPQETQYF. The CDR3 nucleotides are TGTGCCAGCAGCCAAGTATGGAAGTTAGCGGGGCCCCAAGAGACCCAGTACTTC.

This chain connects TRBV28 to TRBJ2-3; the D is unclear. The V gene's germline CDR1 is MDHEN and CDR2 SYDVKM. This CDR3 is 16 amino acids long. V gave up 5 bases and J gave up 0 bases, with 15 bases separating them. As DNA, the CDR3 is TGTGCCAGCAGTGAACACGTTGGTCCGAGCACAGATACGCAGTATTTT. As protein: CASSEHVGPSTDTQYF.

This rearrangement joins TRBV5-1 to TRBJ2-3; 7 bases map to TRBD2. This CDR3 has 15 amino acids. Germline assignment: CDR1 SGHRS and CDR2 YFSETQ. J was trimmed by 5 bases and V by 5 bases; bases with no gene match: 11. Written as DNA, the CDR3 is TGCGCCAGCAGAAATGGACTAGTCGTCGGAGATACGCAGTATTTT. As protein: CASRNGLVVGDTQYF.

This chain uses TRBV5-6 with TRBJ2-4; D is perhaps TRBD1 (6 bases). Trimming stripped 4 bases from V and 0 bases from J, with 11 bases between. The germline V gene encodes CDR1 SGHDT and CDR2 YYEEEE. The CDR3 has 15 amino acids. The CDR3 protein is CASSRDILAKNIQYF. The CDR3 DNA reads TGTGCCAGCAGCAGGGACATACTAGCCAAAAACATTCAGTACTTC.

CDR3 DNA sequence: TGTGCCAGCAGCCCCAGGACAGGGGCGCAACTCTATGAGCAGTTCTTC. The encoded protein is CASSPRTGAQLYEQFF. The J gene is TRBJ2-1, the V gene TRBV5-4; 9 positions agree with TRBD1. The V and J ends lost 4 bases and 8 bases, in that order; junction bases with no gene match: 13. The CDR3 totals 16 residues. The V gene's germline CDR1 is SGHNT and CDR2 YYREEE (reference sequence).

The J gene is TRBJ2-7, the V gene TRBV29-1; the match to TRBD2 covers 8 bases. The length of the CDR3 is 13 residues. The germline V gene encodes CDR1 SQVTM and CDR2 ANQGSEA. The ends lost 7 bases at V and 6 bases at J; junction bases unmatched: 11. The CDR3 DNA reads TGCAGCGCCACTTCTTTCAGCGGGGGCGAGCAGTACTTC. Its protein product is CSATSFSGGEQYF.

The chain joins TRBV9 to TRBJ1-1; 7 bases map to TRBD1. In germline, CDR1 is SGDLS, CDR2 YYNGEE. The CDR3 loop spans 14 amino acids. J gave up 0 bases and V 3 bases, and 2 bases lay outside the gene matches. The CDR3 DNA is TGTGCCAGCAGCGGACAGGGCATGAACACTGAAGCTTTCTTT. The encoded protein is CASSGQGMNTEAFF.

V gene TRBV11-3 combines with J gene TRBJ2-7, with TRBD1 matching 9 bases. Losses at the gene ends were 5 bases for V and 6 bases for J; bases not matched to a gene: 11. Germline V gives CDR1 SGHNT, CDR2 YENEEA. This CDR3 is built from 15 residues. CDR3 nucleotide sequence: TGTGCCAGCAGCCCCCAGTCGGGACAGGGTGCCGAGCAGTACTTC. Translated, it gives CASSPQSGQGAEQYF.

This CDR3 reads CAWSRDRRQETQYF. DNA for the CDR3: TGTGCCTGGAGCCGGGACAGAAGACAAGAGACCCAGTACTTC. This chain connects TRBV30 to TRBJ2-5, with 7 nucleotides matching TRBD1. V trimming: 3 bases; J trimming: 2 bases; junction bases outside the gene matches: 6. Per the germline V gene, CDR1 is GTSNPN and CDR2 is SVGIG (reference sequence). This CDR3 region has 14 residues. The whole variable domain, remainder taken from reference TRBV30 and TRBJ2-5, is SQTIHQWPATLVQPVGSPLSLECTVEGTSNPNLYWYRQAAGRGLQLLFYSVGIGQISSEVPQNLSASRPQDRQFILSSKKLLLSDSGFYLCAWSRDRRQETQYFGPGTRLLVL.

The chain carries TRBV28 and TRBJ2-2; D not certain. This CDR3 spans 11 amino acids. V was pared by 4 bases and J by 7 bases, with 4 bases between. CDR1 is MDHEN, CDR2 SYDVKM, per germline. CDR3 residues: CASSSYGELFF. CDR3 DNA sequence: TGTGCCAGCAGTTCCTACGGGGAGCTGTTTTTT.

CDR3 region: CAVEAVYYGYTF. CDR3 coding DNA: TGTGCGGTCGAGGCGGTCTACTATGGCTACACCTTC. V is TRBV7-9 and J is TRBJ1-2; D is ambiguous. The CDR3 covers 12 residues. Germline V gene lookup returns CDR1 SEHNR and CDR2 FQNEAQ (reference sequence).

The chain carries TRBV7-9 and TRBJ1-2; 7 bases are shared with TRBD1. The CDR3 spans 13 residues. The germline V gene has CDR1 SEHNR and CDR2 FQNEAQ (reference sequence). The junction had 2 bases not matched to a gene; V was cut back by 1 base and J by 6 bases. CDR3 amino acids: CASSLEGADGYTF. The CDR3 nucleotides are TGTGCCAGCAGCTTAGAGGGGGCTGATGGCTACACCTTC.

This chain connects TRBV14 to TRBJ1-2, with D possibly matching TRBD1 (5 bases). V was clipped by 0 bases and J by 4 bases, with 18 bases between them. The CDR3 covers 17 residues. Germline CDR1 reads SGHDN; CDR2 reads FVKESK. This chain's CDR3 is CASSQDIWQGGIYGYTF. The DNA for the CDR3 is TGTGCCAGCAGCCAAGATATCTGGCAGGGAGGAATCTATGGCTACACCTTC.

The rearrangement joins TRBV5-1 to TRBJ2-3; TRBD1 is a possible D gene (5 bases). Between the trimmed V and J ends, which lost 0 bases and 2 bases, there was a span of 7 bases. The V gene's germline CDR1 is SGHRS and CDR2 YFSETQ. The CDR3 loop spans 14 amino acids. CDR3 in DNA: TGCGCCAGCAGCTTGGGACAGTACACAGATACGCAGTATTTT. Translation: CASSLGQYTDTQYF.

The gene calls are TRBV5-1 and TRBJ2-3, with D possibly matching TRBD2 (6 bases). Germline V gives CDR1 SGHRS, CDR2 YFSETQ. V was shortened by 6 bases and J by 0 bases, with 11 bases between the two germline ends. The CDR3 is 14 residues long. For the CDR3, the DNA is TGCGCCAGCAACTGGAGGGACAGCACAGATACGCAGTATTTT. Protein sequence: CASNWRDSTDTQYF.

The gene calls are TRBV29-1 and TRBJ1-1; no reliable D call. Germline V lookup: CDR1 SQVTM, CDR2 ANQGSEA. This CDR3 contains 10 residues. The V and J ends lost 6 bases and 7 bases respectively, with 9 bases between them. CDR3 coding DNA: TGCAGCGTGTGGGGAGTTGAAGCTTTCTTT. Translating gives CSVWGVEAFF.

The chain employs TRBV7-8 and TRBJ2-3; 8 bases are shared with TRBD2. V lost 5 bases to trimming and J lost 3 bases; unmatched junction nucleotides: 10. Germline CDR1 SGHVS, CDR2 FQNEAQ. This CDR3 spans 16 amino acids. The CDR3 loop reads CASSPVSGRATDTQYF. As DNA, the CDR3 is TGTGCCAGCAGCCCCGTTTCCGGGAGGGCGACAGATACGCAGTATTTT.

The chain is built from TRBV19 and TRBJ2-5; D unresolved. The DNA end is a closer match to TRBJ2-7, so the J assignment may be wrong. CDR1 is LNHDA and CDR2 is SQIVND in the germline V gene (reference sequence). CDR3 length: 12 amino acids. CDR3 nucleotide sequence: TGTGCCAGTAAAGTCGGGTGTGTCGAGCAGTACTTC. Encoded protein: CASKVGCVEQYF.

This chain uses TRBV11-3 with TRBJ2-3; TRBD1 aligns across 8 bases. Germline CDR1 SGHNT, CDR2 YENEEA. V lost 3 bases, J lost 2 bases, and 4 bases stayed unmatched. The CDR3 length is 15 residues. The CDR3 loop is CASSFRQGTTDTQYF. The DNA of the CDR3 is TGTGCCAGCAGCTTCCGACAGGGGACCACAGATACGCAGTATTTT.

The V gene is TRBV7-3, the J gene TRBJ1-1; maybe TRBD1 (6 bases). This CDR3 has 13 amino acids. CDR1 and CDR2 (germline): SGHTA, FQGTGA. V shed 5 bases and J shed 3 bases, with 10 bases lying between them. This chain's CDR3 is CASSQYRDTEAFF. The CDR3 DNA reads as TGTGCCAGCAGCCAATACAGGGACACTGAAGCTTTCTTT.

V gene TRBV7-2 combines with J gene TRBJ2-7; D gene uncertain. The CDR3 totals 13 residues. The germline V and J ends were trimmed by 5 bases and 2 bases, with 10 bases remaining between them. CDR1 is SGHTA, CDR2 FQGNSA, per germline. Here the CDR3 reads CASSIYSAYEQYF. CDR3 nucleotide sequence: TGTGCCAGCAGCATCTACAGTGCCTACGAGCAGTACTTC.

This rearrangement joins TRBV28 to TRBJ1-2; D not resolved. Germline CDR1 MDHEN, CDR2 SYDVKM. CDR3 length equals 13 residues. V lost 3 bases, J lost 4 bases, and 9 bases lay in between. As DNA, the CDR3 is TGTGCCAGCAGTTTGCAGAACAGCTATGGCTACACCTTC. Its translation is CASSLQNSYGYTF.

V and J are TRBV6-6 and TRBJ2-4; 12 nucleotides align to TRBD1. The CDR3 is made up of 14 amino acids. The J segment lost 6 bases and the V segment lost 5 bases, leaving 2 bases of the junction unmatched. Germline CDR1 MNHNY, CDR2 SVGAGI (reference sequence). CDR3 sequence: CASSPGQGANIQYF. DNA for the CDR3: TGTGCCAGCAGTCCGGGACAGGGGGCAAACATTCAGTACTTC.

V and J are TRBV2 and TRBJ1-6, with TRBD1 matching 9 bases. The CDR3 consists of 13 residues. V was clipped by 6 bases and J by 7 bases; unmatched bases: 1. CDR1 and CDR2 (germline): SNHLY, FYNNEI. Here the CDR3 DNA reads TGTGCCAGCAGCGGACAGGGGAATTCACCCCTCCACTTT. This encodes CASSGQGNSPLHF.

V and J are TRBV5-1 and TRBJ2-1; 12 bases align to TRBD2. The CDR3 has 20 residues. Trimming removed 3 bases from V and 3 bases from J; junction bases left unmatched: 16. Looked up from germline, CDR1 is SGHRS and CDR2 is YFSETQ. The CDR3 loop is CASSSGTSGPGPLRYNEQFF. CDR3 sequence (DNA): TGCGCCAGCAGCTCCGGGACTAGCGGGCCTGGCCCGTTACGCTACAATGAGCAGTTCTTC.

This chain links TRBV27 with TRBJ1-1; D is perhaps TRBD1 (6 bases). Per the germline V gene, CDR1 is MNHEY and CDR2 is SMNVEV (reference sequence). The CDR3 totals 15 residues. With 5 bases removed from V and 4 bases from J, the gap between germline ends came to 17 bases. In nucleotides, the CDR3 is TGTGCCAGCAGTCCTATGCGGGGGCACGGCACTGAAGCTTTCTTT. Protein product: CASSPMRGHGTEAFF.

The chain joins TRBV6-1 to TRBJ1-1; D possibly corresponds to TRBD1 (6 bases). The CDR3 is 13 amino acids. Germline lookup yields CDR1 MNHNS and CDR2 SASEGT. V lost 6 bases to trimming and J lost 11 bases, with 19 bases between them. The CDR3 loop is CASSEQGEAGAFF. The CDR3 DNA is TGTGCCAGCAGCGAACAGGGTGAGGCGGGGGCTTTCTTT.

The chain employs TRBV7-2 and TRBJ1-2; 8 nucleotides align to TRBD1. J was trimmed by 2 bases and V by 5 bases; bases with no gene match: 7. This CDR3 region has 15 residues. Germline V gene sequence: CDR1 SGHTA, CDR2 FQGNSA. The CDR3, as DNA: TGTGCCAGCAGCCCGCCGACAGGGGCGAACTATGGCTACACCTTC. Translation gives CASSPPTGANYGYTF.

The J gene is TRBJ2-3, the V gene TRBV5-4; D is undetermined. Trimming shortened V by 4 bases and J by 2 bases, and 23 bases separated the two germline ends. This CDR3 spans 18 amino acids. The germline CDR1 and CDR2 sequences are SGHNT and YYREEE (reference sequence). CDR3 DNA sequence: TGTGCCAGCAGCCTGGGCTCCGTTGACTGGAGACTCACAGATACGCAGTATTTT. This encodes CASSLGSVDWRLTDTQYF.

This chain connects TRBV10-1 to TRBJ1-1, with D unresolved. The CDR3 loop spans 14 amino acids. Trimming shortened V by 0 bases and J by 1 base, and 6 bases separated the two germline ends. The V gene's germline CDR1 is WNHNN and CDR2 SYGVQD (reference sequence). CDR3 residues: CASSESRWNTEAFF. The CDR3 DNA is TGCGCCAGCAGTGAGTCGAGGTGGAACACTGAAGCTTTCTTT.

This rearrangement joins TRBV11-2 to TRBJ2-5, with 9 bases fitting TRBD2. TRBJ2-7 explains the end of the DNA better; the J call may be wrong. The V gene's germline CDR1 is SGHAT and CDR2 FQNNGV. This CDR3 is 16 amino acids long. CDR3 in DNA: TGTGCCAGCAGTTGGAGCGGGAGGACCTCTTACTACGAGCAGTACTTC. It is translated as CASSWSGRTSYYEQYF.

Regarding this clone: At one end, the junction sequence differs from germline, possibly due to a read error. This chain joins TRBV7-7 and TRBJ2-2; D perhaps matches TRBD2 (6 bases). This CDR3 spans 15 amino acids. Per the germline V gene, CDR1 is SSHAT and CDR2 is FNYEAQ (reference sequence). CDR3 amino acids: CASSSSGVFTGELFF. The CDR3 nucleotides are TGTGCTAGCAGCTCTTCGGGAGTCTTCACCGGGGAGCTGTTTTTT.